One and the same sample provided the 12 T cell receptor beta chains below, sequenced in a study of HIV-infected children after antiretroviral therapy interruption. A 3' RACE protocol on RNA, with unique molecular identifiers, produced the TCR library. TCRdb fed the 3' RACE reads into MiXCR, producing one record per CDR3 protein. The sample has about 89,000 distinct CDR3 sequences, 6% to 8.5% seen once. Indicated treatment: PENTA 11 planned treatment interruption arm or continuous ART arm. Specimen: CD45RA+ CD4+ T cells from PBMCs, pooled from several time points, collected from a donor given antiretroviral therapy, either interrupted or continuous. Sample subset: naive CD4+ CD45RA+ CD45RO- T cells. The receptors here all came from a pool of human donors with HIV.

In this sample, this clonotype turned up many times. The chain links TRBV10-3 to TRBJ2-1; D might be TRBD2 (5 bases). V was cut by 3 bases and J by 3 bases, with 12 bases left in between. CDR3 length: 15 residues. In germline, CDR1 is ENHRY, CDR2 SYGVKD. CDR3 in amino acids: CAISDSRGIYNEQFF. DNA of the CDR3: TGTGCCATCAGTGACTCTAGAGGGATCTACAATGAGCAGTTCTTC.

This clonotype has just a few counts. This chain links TRBV4-3 with TRBJ2-2, with 9 positions matching TRBD2. Germline CDR1 is LGHNA and CDR2 is YSLEER. V shed 0 bases, J shed 2 bases, and the junction held 4 bases outside the gene matches. The CDR3 totals 17 residues. The CDR3 nucleotides read TGCGCCAGCAGCCAAGACCCGCGGGGGGGAAACACCGGGGAGCTGTTTTTT. This codes for CASSQDPRGGNTGELFF.

This clonotype has more than one count but fewer than ten. This chain joins TRBV6-4 and TRBJ2-7; D uncertain. Germline V gives CDR1 MRHNA, CDR2 SNTAGT. V lost 6 bases, J lost 5 bases, and 17 bases lay in between. This CDR3 region has 14 residues. The chain's CDR3 is CASRYAPSKDEQYF. The CDR3 DNA is TGTGCCAGCAGGTACGCCCCAAGCAAAGACGAGCAGTACTTC.

Many counts were recorded for this clonotype. The chain has TRBV30 and TRBJ1-1; a possible D gene is TRBD1 (6 bases). Germline loops: CDR1 GTSNPN, CDR2 SVGIG (reference sequence). V lost 0 bases to trimming and J lost 5 bases, with 13 bases between them. The CDR3 extends over 14 amino acids. The CDR3 nucleotides read TGTGCCTGGAGTGTCAGGGGTCGAGGGACTGAAGCTTTCTTT. Encoded protein: CAWSVRGRGTEAFF.

Many counts were recorded for this clonotype. This chain links TRBV6-5 with TRBJ1-6; a weak D match, TRBD1 (5 bases). From germline, CDR1 is MNHEY and CDR2 SVGAGI. Trimming removed 5 bases from V and 11 bases from J, with 16 bases in between. This CDR3 is 14 amino acids long. The CDR3 DNA reads TGTGCCAGCAGTCGGCAGGGACTTCTGGCACCCCTCCACTTT. It codes for CASSRQGLLAPLHF.

This clonotype was counted at least ten times. V usage is TRBV5-8 and J usage is TRBJ2-5; possible D gene TRBD2, 5 bases. The length of the CDR3 is 14 residues. Germline CDR1 and CDR2: SGHTS and YDEGEE. V lost 1 base and J 4 bases, leaving 11 bases between the germline ends. CDR3 amino acids: CASSLRAGGETQYF. CDR3 coding DNA: TGTGCCAGCAGCTTGCGTGCAGGAGGAGAGACCCAGTACTTC.

This clonotype was recorded at least ten times. The gene calls are TRBV9 and TRBJ1-1; TRBD1 matches 11 bases. Trimming removed 2 bases from V and 3 bases from J; junction bases left unmatched: 6. Germline V CDR1 and CDR2: SGDLS, YYNGEE. The CDR3 covers 16 residues. CDR3 region: CASSVGQGEGHTEAFF. The CDR3 DNA follows: TGTGCCAGCAGCGTGGGACAGGGGGAAGGTCACACTGAAGCTTTCTTT. Full variable domain (remainder filled in from reference TRBV9 and TRBJ1-1): DSGVTQTPKHLITATGQRVTLRCSPRSGDLSVYWYQQSLDQGLQFLIQYYNGEERAKGNILERFSAQQFPDLHSELNLSSLELGDSALYFCASSVGQGEGHTEAFFGQGTRLTVV.

Only a few counts were recorded for this clonotype. This chain joins TRBV29-1 and TRBJ2-3; TRBD1 aligns across 8 bases. The CDR3 contains 15 residues. Unmatched junction bases numbered 9, after V lost 7 bases and J lost 0 bases. In germline, CDR1 is SQVTM, CDR2 ANQGSEA. CDR3: CSAWSRGPSTDTQYF. CDR3 in DNA: TGCAGCGCCTGGAGCAGGGGGCCAAGCACAGATACGCAGTATTTT.

This clonotype came up many times. The V and J genes are TRBV12-3 or TRBV12-4 and TRBJ2-7; D gene uncertain. This CDR3 has 14 residues. V shed 6 bases and J shed 2 bases, with 14 bases lying between them. CDR3 in amino acids: CASSRSDGAYEQYF. Here the CDR3 DNA reads TGTGCCAGCAGCCGCTCGGACGGAGCCTACGAGCAGTACTTC.

This clonotype appeared many times. The chain combines TRBV15 with TRBJ1-1; no firm D call. Looked up from germline, CDR1 is LNHNV and CDR2 is YYDKDF (reference sequence). V was clipped by 0 bases and J by 8 bases, with 16 bases between them. The CDR3 extends over 15 amino acids. CDR3 sequence (DNA): TGTGCCACCAGCAGAGATGATTTCGTGAGGGTCGAAGCTTTCTTT. It specifies CATSRDDFVRVEAFF.

This clonotype was counted ten times or more. The rearrangement joins TRBV12-3 or TRBV12-4 to TRBJ2-1, with 10 bases aligning to TRBD2. The junction had 8 bases not matched to a gene; V was cut back by 6 bases and J by 6 bases. This CDR3 region has 15 residues. CDR3: CASRLSGGAPNEQFF. For the CDR3, the DNA is TGTGCCAGCAGATTAAGCGGGGGGGCTCCCAATGAGCAGTTCTTC.

This clonotype was seen many times. The chain carries TRBV14 and TRBJ1-2; possibly TRBD1 for D (5 bases). Trimming stripped 4 bases from V and 2 bases from J, with 11 bases between. The CDR3 runs to 14 residues. In germline, CDR1 is SGHDN, CDR2 FVKESK. DNA for the CDR3: TGTGCCAGCAGCCGACCGGACACAAACTATGGCTACACCTTC. This encodes CASSRPDTNYGYTF.